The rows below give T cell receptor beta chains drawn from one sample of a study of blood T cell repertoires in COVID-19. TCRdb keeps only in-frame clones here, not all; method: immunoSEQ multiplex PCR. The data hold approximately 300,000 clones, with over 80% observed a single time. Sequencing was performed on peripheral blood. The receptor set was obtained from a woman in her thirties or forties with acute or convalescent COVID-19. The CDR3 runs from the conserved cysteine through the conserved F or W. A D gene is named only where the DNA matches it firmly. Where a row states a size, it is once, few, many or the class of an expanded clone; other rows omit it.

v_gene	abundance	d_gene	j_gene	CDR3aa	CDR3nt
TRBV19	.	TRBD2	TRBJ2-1	CASSRLAGGTYNEQFF	TGTGCCAGTAGTCGACTAGCGGGGGGAACGTACAATGAGCAGTTCTTC
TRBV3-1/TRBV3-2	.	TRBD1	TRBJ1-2	CASSPPGTGGSGYTF	TGTGCCAGCAGTCCCCCCGGGACAGGGGGAAGTGGCTACACCTTC
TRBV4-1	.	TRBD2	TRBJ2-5	CASSQTPGLAETQYF	TGCGCCAGCAGCCAAACCCCGGGACTAGCGGAGACCCAGTACTTC
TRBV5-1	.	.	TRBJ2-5	CASSLGAGQETQYF	TGCGCCAGCAGCTTGGGCGCAGGGCAAGAGACCCAGTACTTC
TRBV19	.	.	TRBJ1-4	CASSSGGVIDEKLFF	TGTGCCAGTAGCTCCGGGGGAGTGATCGATGAAAAACTGTTTTTT
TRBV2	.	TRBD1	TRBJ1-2	CASTTGTGYGYTF	TGTGCCAGCACTACAGGGACAGGCTATGGCTACACCTTC
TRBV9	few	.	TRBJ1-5	CASSPWENNQPQHF	TGTGCCAGCAGCCCCTGGGAGAACAATCAGCCCCAGCATTTT
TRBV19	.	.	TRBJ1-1	CASSLPPRRAMNTEAFF	TGTGCCAGTAGCCTTCCTCCTCGGAGAGCTATGAACACTGAAGCTTTCTTT
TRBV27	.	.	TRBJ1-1	CASSFGGGNTEAFF	TGTGCCAGCTCTTTTGGGGGAGGGAACACTGAAGCTTTCTTT
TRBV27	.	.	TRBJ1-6	CASSSRTAYYNSPLHF	TGTGCCAGCAGTTCCCGGACAGCTTACTATAATTCACCCCTCCACTTT
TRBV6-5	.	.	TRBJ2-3	CASSRGAATDTQYF	TGTGCCAGCAGCCGGGGAGCTGCGACAGATACGCAGTATTTT
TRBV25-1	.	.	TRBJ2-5	CASSGYRDRRGSQYF	TGTGCCAGCAGTGGATATCGGGACAGGCGGGGGTCCCAGTACTTC
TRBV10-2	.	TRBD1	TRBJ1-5	CASSPRQGTFGNQPQHF	TGCGCCAGCAGTCCTAGACAGGGAACTTTTGGCAATCAGCCCCAGCATTTT
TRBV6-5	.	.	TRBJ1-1	CASSYLTGTLNTEAFF	TGTGCCAGCAGTTACCTTACCGGGACATTGAACACTGAAGCTTTCTTT
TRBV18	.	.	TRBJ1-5	CASSLQGKGQPQHF	TGTGCCAGCTCGCTCCAGGGCAAAGGACAGCCCCAGCATTTT